The source of this T cell receptor (beta chain) is a study of low-dose radiotherapy and immunotherapy resistance in tumors. In the study overall: One day prior to radiation and immunotherapy, intravenous cyclophosphamide at 200 mg/m2 was given, repeated every two weeks.

Documented time point: after trial treatment. Treatment described: LDRT plus nivolumab, ipilimumab, low-dose cyclophosphamide and aspirin (RACIN trial). Donors were treated with nivolumab, ipilimumab, aspirin, and low-dose cyclophosphamide and radiotherapy. TRAV- and TRBV-specific primers primed first-strand cDNA, covering alpha and beta chains. It was with a constant-region primer and a V-primer adapter that TCRs were amplified over roughly 19 PCR cycles. The mRNA that was isolated underwent amplification by in vitro transcription. Each CDR3 protein is one row after TCRdb ran MiXCR on the reads. The sample holds around 80,000 distinct CDR3 sequences, around 17% seen once. CDR1 is SQVTM, CDR2 ANQGSEA, per germline. The CDR3 spans 10 residues. With 4 bases removed from V and 13 bases from J, the gap between germline ends came to 13 bases. In its sample, this clonotype was seen many times.

The clonotype was recovered from a male donor with prostate cancer. The sample consisted of PBMCs, taken after low-dose radiotherapy plus immunotherapy. The gene calls are TRBV29-1 and TRBJ1-1, with D possibly matching TRBD1 (5 bases). The chain's CDR3 is CSVVSSTGFF. CDR3 coding DNA: TGCAGCGTTGTTTCTTCTACAGGTTTCTTT.